The rows below give T cell receptor beta chains drawn from one sample of a study of blood T cells in healthy people across ages. TCRdb fed the 5' RACE reads into MiXCR, producing one record per CDR3 protein. This sample has just over 1 million distinct CDR3 sequences, with 35% to 50% found just once. Sequencing was carried out using blood. The receptors stem from a woman aged 55-69 years in good health. Each CDR3 is given with its conserved first and last residue. The D gene is left open where the match is weak. Clone size is not always given. Where it is, it says once, few, many or a class for expanded clones.

clone_size	cdr3_length	v_call	d_call	j_call	cdr3_aa	cdr3_nt
few	13	TRBV27	.	TRBJ2-5	CASSPTNRETQYF	TGTGCCAGCAGTCCAACTAATCGTGAGACCCAGTACTTC
many	15	TRBV7-9	.	TRBJ2-3	CASSLGGTTTDTQYF	TGTGCCAGCAGCTTAGGGGGAACCACCACAGATACGCAGTATTTT
.	13	TRBV25-1	TRBD2	TRBJ2-5	CASSQAGTETQYF	TGTGCCAGCAGTCAAGCGGGGACAGAGACCCAGTACTTC
once	15	TRBV6-6	TRBD2	TRBJ2-2	CATQGLASNTGELFF	TGTGCCACCCAGGGACTAGCGAGCAACACCGGGGAGCTGTTTTTT
.	15	TRBV11-2	.	TRBJ2-5	CASSVGPYLQETQYF	TGTGCCAGCAGCGTCGGGCCTTACCTCCAAGAGACCCAGTACTTC
few	14	TRBV5-5	.	TRBJ2-4	CASSLDSSKNIQYF	TGTGCCAGCAGCTTGGACAGTTCTAAAAACATTCAGTACTTC
.	14	TRBV5-1	.	TRBJ1-4	CASSLAAQTEKLFF	TGCGCCAGCAGCTTGGCGGCCCAGACAGAAAAACTGTTTTTT
few	15	TRBV19	.	TRBJ2-3	CASSISAGQKDTQYF	TGTGCCAGTAGTATCTCGGCCGGACAAAAAGATACGCAGTATTTT
few	16	TRBV20-1	TRBD2	TRBJ2-3	CGGLAAPGLGTDTQYF	TGCGGGGGACTAGCGGCTCCTGGGCTGGGCACAGATACGCAGTATTTT
few	13	TRBV20-1	TRBD2	TRBJ2-5	CSAATSGQETQYF	TGCAGTGCTGCAACTAGCGGACAAGAGACCCAGTACTTC
.	14	TRBV20-1	.	TRBJ2-1	CSARDNRAYNEQFF	TGCAGTGCTAGAGATAACAGGGCTTACAATGAGCAGTTCTTC
few	16	TRBV20-1	TRBD2	TRBJ2-7	CSARENLAGGPYEQYF	TGCAGTGCTAGAGAGAACCTAGCGGGAGGGCCCTACGAGCAGTACTTC
.	13	TRBV11-2	.	TRBJ2-4	CASSSTGLNIQYF	TGTGCCAGCAGCTCGACTGGACTAAACATTCAGTACTTC
few	12	TRBV27	.	TRBJ2-3	CASSHRSDTQYF	TGTGCCAGCAGTCACAGATCAGATACGCAGTATTTT
.	15	TRBV12-3/TRBV12-4	.	TRBJ2-6	CASSLALAGANVLTF	TGTGCCAGCAGTTTGGCGTTAGCAGGGGCCAACGTCCTGACTTTC
once	14	TRBV20-1	.	TRBJ1-6	CSARETAISSPLHF	TGCAGTGCTAGAGAAACAGCGATTAGTTCACCCCTCCACTTT
.	12	TRBV2	TRBD1	TRBJ1-2	CASNPGGYSYTF	TGTGCCAGCAATCCAGGGGGCTATAGCTACACCTTC
.	15	TRBV20-1	TRBD2	TRBJ2-1	CSASGKAGGRNEQFF	TGCAGTGCTTCCGGGAAAGCGGGAGGGCGCAATGAGCAGTTCTTC
.	14	TRBV29-1	TRBD2	TRBJ2-1	CSDSSGRIVNEQFF	TGCAGCGACTCTAGCGGGAGGATTGTGAATGAGCAGTTCTTC
.	12	TRBV21-1	.	TRBJ2-3	CANLYTGDTQYF	TGTGCCAACCTTTATACAGGGGATACGCAGTATTTT
.	14	TRBV28	TRBD1	TRBJ2-1	CASRKGQGYNEQFF	TGTGCCAGCAGAAAGGGACAGGGCTACAATGAGCAGTTCTTC
.	14	TRBV5-6	.	TRBJ1-1	CASSLEVLNTEAFF	TGTGCCAGCAGCTTGGAGGTCCTGAACACTGAAGCTTTCTTT
many	12	TRBV29-1	.	TRBJ1-1	CSVEGQGTEAFF	TGCAGCGTTGAAGGCCAAGGCACTGAAGCTTTCTTT
few	16	TRBV27	TRBD2	TRBJ2-7	CASSGRTSGQSYEQYF	TGTGCCAGCAGTGGAAGGACTAGCGGGCAATCCTACGAGCAGTACTTC
.	16	TRBV28	TRBD1	TRBJ2-6	CASATGVSSGANVLTF	TGTGCCAGCGCGACAGGGGTAAGCTCTGGGGCCAACGTCCTGACTTTC
.	14	TRBV27	.	TRBJ2-5	CASSSPARGATQYF	TGTGCCAGCAGTTCCCCGGCCAGGGGGGCGACCCAGTACTTC
.	13	TRBV9	.	TRBJ2-2	CASSEVNTGELFF	TGTGCCAGCAGCGAGGTGAACACCGGGGAGCTGTTTTTT
.	19	TRBV11-3	.	TRBJ2-3	CASSLDLDPSNLGTDTQYF	TGTGCCAGCAGCTTAGATTTGGACCCATCGAATTTAGGCACAGATACGCAGTATTTT
few	17	TRBV4-2	.	TRBJ2-3	CASSQEGGKASTDTQYF	TGTGCCAGCAGCCAGGAGGGCGGGAAAGCTAGCACAGATACGCAGTATTTT
.	14	TRBV10-3	.	TRBJ2-7	CAISEPDRSYEQYF	TGTGCCATCAGTGAGCCAGACAGGTCCTACGAGCAGTACTTC
.	16	TRBV20-1	TRBD2	TRBJ2-7	CSATIAGVKLHYEQYF	TGCAGTGCCACTATAGCGGGAGTGAAACTCCACTACGAGCAGTACTTC
.	14	TRBV20-1	.	TRBJ2-5	CSATAVSGQETQYF	TGCAGTGCAACTGCCGTTAGCGGACAAGAGACCCAGTACTTC
.	14	TRBV27	.	TRBJ2-5	CASSLAGPPETQYF	TGTGCCAGCAGTCTGGCCGGGCCACCGGAGACCCAGTACTTC
.	15	TRBV10-3	.	TRBJ2-1	CAISDEGSPYNEQFF	TGTGCCATCAGTGATGAGGGAAGCCCCTACAATGAGCAGTTCTTC
.	15	TRBV7-3	TRBD2	TRBJ2-1	CASSLTGGPRNEQFF	TGTGCCAGCAGCTTGACGGGAGGGCCTCGAAATGAGCAGTTCTTC
.	13	TRBV28	.	TRBJ2-5	CASSPQRRETQYF	TGTGCCAGCAGTCCTCAGCGTAGGGAGACCCAGTACTTC
.	17	TRBV28	TRBD1	TRBJ2-7	CASSSQTGTGGFYEQYF	TGTGCCAGCAGCTCCCAAACCGGGACAGGGGGTTTCTACGAGCAGTACTTC
few	14	TRBV13	TRBD2	TRBJ2-7	CASSLPGGSREQYF	TGTGCCAGCAGCTTACCGGGAGGGTCCCGCGAGCAGTACTTC
.	17	TRBV6-1	.	TRBJ2-1	CASSEWELKRTYDEQFF	TGTGCCAGCAGTGAATGGGAGCTCAAACGGACCTACGATGAGCAGTTCTTC
few	16	TRBV5-1	TRBD2	TRBJ2-1	CASSVGLAAAYNEQFF	TGCGCCAGCAGCGTAGGACTAGCGGCCGCCTACAATGAGCAGTTCTTC
.	15	TRBV28	.	TRBJ1-1	CASSLLQGLNTEAFF	TGTGCCAGCAGTTTACTGCAGGGGTTGAACACTGAAGCTTTCTTT
few	15	TRBV6-5	.	TRBJ1-1	CASSYFTGLSTEAFF	TGTGCCAGCAGTTATTTTACAGGGTTATCTACTGAAGCTTTCTTT
.	12	TRBV7-9	.	TRBJ2-1	CASSLTGTEQFF	TGTGCCAGCAGCTTAACCGGGACAGAGCAGTTCTTC
.	18	TRBV2	.	TRBJ2-1	CASSDEGGSGRRVNEQFF	TGTGCCAGCAGTGACGAGGGAGGTAGCGGAAGGCGGGTCAATGAGCAGTTCTTC
.	15	TRBV3-1	.	TRBJ2-3	CASSQALTSADTQYF	TGTGCCAGCAGCCAAGCCCTAACTTCAGCAGATACGCAGTATTTT